This TCR beta chain was captured in a study of T cell responses to AZD1222 COVID-19 vaccine. Germline V gene lookup returns CDR1 SGHAT and CDR2 FQNNGV. Trimming stripped 2 bases from V and 8 bases from J, with 18 bases between. The CDR3 contains 15 residues. Repertoires were generated with immunoSEQ multiplex PCR, while TCRdb's copy carries only in-frame clones and drops some. This sample yields about 140,000 clones, of which roughly 92% are seen a single time; around 1.7% belongs to the top ten. Points on this clone: Its antigen is not identified.

Findings and limits, study-wide: AZD1222 recipients seropositive at baseline numbered only five to seven.

The source was peripheral blood, collected on day 0 of AZD1222 vaccination. The receptor comes from an adult in good health. This sequence joins TRBV11-2 and TRBJ1-2; no firm D call. The CDR3 sequence: CASSLTPRAYEGYTF. The CDR3 DNA reads as TGTGCCAGCAGCTTAACCCCCCGCGCTTATGAGGGCTACACCTTC.